The entry that follows covers one T cell receptor beta chain sequence. Its antigen is as yet unknown. This sample was included in a study of CD8 T cells in acute hepatitis C reinfection. Study observations and caveats: Preferential TRBV04 and TRBV06 usage appeared in all groups and was not explained by the naive pool. Diversity was high, without significant differences between resolver and chronic groups.

Sequencing was performed with immunoSEQ multiplex PCR; in TCRdb, only in-frame clones are kept and a portion is missing. The table shows about 38,000 clones, with 80% to 90% occurring only once. V was trimmed by 3 bases and J by 5 bases, leaving 13 bases between them. Germline loops: CDR1 MGHDK, CDR2 SYGVNS. The CDR3 has 15 amino acids. The time point is: naive CD8 control sorted from an acute-time-point sample. Every 3 months, donors from a Montreal cohort of people who inject drugs were followed. V is TRBV25-1 and J is TRBJ1-4; TRBD1 might be the D (6 bases). The TCR was taken from a woman under 30 who spontaneously cleared hepatitis C infection. The sample taken for sequencing was naive CD8+ T cells from PBMCs. CDR3 loop: CASSDWIGGNEKLFF. DNA for the CDR3: TGTGCCAGCAGTGACTGGATAGGGGGGAATGAAAAACTGTTTTTT. Combining the CDR3 with reference TRBV25-1 and TRBJ1-4 gives the whole variable domain EADIYQTPRYLVIGTGKKITLECSQTMGHDKMYWYQQDPGMELHLIHYSYGVNSTEKGDLSSESTVSRIRTEHFPLTLESARPSHTSQYLCASSDWIGGNEKLFFGSGTQLSVL.